The following is a T cell receptor (beta chain) sequence with its context. The assay was immunoSEQ multiplex PCR, and TCRdb's table has in-frame clones only and misses some. The sample shows about 170,000 clones, around 90% of them seen only once. The germline CDR1 and CDR2 sequences are LGHNT and FRNRAP. The CDR3 is 13 residues long. V was cut by 6 bases and J by 3 bases, with 12 bases left in between. The sample comes from a study of control samples from healthy donors and cancer patients. Sequencing was carried out using blood. This receptor was obtained from a man in his thirties or forties in good health. The V call is TRBV12-5, the J call TRBJ2-7, with TRBD1 as a possible D gene (6 bases). DNA of the CDR3: TGTGCTAGTGGCACTGGACAGATCTACGAGCAGTACTTC. Translating it yields CASGTGQIYEQYF.